This T cell receptor (beta chain) is from a study of blood T cell repertoires in COVID-19. The method was immunoSEQ multiplex PCR; TCRdb's version includes in-frame clones alone and lacks a portion of them. This table has around 290,000 clones, more than 85% appearing once. From germline, CDR1 is LNHNV and CDR2 YYDKDF (reference sequence). CDR3 length: 14 amino acids. V gave up 3 bases and J gave up 4 bases, with 12 bases separating them. V and J are TRBV15 and TRBJ1-2; D remains ambiguous. The TCR sequence derives from a man aged 35-49 years with acute or convalescent COVID-19. Sequences were obtained from peripheral blood. CDR3 in DNA: TGTGCCACCAGCAGGGCTGGGCAGTCCTATGGCTACACCTTC. Translated, it gives CATSRAGQSYGYTF. Drawing the rest from reference TRBV15 and TRBJ1-2, the complete variable domain is DAMVIQNPRYQVTQFGKPVTLSCSQTLNHNVMYWYQQKSSQAPKLLFHYYDKDFNNEADTPDNFQSRRPNTSFCFLDIRSPGLGDTAMYLCATSRAGQSYGYTFGSGTRLTVV.